This T cell receptor beta chain was sequenced in a study of metastatic and nonmetastatic thyroid tumors. TCRdb ran MiXCR on the PCR reads. The table records about 21,000 clones, around 20% of them present only once. Thyroid surgery was preceded by no treatment in any patient. The CDR3 sequence is 12 residues long. V was shortened by 4 bases and J by 4 bases, with 11 bases between the two germline ends. Germline CDR1 DFQATT, CDR2 SNEGSKA (reference sequence). V is TRBV20-1 and J is TRBJ2-7; weak D call: TRBD1 (6 bases). The sequenced sample consisted of blood. The TCR comes from a male donor with papillary thyroid cancer or a benign thyroid nodule (not recorded which). Some clones in this sample may be carry-over from other donors' samples. The CDR3 nucleotides read TGCAGTGCTATGACAGGAATTTACGAGCAGTACTTC. This encodes CSAMTGIYEQYF.